A single sample gave rise to the 6 T cell receptor beta chains below, sequenced in a study of cytomegalovirus exposure and HLA in healthy donors. 13 Jbeta primers and 60 Vbeta primers were used for the PCR. Clones were sequenced by immunoSEQ multiplex PCR, and TCRdb holds only the in-frame ones, with some missing. The table has 150,000 to 200,000 clones, 86% seen once. Input material: PBMCs. The source is a young woman in good health and CMV-seronegative.

The chain recombines TRBV13 with TRBJ2-3; possible D gene TRBD1, 6 bases. V lost 1 base and J 3 bases, leaving 11 bases between the germline ends. The germline gives CDR1 PRHDT, CDR2 FYEKMQ (reference sequence). This CDR3 contains 15 residues. CDR3 region: CASSLEQGVTDTQYF. The CDR3 nucleotides read TGTGCCAGCAGCTTAGAACAGGGTGTTACAGATACGCAGTATTTT. The complete variable domain, with remaining parts taken from reference TRBV13 and TRBJ2-3, reads AAGVIQSPRHLIKEKRETATLKCYPIPRHDTVYWYQQGPGQDPQFLISFYEKMQSDKGSIPDRFSAQQFSDYHSELNMSSLELGDSALYFCASSLEQGVTDTQYFGPGTRLTVL.

Turning to this clone: A junction boundary mismatches the germline segment, possibly from a read error. J is TRBJ2-5 and V is TRBV9; no firm D call. This CDR3 is 14 amino acids long. CDR1 and CDR2 from the germline V gene are SGDLS and YYNGEE. CDR3 in amino acids: CASSGGPPQEAQYF. DNA of the CDR3: TGTGCCAGCAGCGGAGGCCCCCCTCAAGAGGCCCAGTACTTC.

The chain links TRBV6-8 to TRBJ1-5; 8 bases match TRBD1. Germline V gene data show CDR1 as MNHGY and CDR2 as SAAAGT. V trimming: 5 bases; J trimming: 4 bases; junction bases outside the gene matches: 16. This CDR3 has 18 amino acids. The CDR3 DNA is TGTGCCAGCAGTACCCCCCGGACAGGGATGGAGGGAAATCAGCCCCAGCATTTT. Protein product: CASSTPRTGMEGNQPQHF.

The V gene is TRBV6-1, the J gene TRBJ2-7; no clear D gene. There are 12 residues in the CDR3. Germline CDR1 MNHNS, CDR2 SASEGT. Trimming removed 5 bases from V and 3 bases from J, with 8 bases in between. In DNA, the CDR3 is TGTGCCAGCAGTTCCCTATACTACGAGCAGTACTTC. Translated, it gives CASSSLYYEQYF.

The CDR3 region has the DNA TGTGCCAGCAGCGTAGGCGAGGGGGCAAAGGGATACGAGCAGTACTTC. It yields the protein CASSVGEGAKGYEQYF. The chain uses TRBV9 and TRBJ2-7; 7 bases align to TRBD1. CDR1 is SGDLS and CDR2 is YYNGEE in the germline V gene. Trimming removed 0 bases from V and 4 bases from J; junction bases left unmatched: 10. The length of the CDR3 is 16 residues.

This sequence joins TRBV12-5 and TRBJ2-2; no clear D. Deletions cut 6 bases from V and 7 bases from J, with 15 bases between. Germline-derived CDR1 and CDR2 are LGHNT and FRNRAP. This CDR3 is built from 14 residues. CDR3: CASGQRSSDGELFF. CDR3 sequence (DNA): TGTGCTAGTGGGCAAAGGAGTTCAGACGGGGAGCTGTTTTTT.